Listed below are T cell receptor beta chains from one sample, sequenced in a study of CXCR3-negative and CXCR3-positive naive CD8 T cells. Reprocessing the 5' RACE reads, TCRdb reports a single entry for every CDR3 protein and omits DNA. The sample table sets out 100,000 to 150,000 distinct CDR3 sequences. Sequenced sample: naive CXCR3+ CD8+ T cells from blood. All receptors derive from a human donor in good health. Some clones in this sample may be carry-over from other donors' samples. CDR3s include the opening cysteine and the closing phenylalanine or tryptophan.

V,J,CDR3
TRBV7-6,TRBJ2-7,CASSLGQGVDEQYF
TRBV6-1,TRBJ1-1,CASSSGTGGFEAFF
TRBV28,TRBJ2-7,CVGGLAGNEQYF
TRBV7-9,TRBJ1-1,CASSLSYGGNTEAFF
TRBV29-1,TRBJ2-5,CSVVGGEETQYF
TRBV7-9,TRBJ2-1,CASSPYAGGNNEQFF
TRBV7-7,TRBJ1-5,CAVGTGMVQPQHF
TRBV4-1,TRBJ1-1,CASSPTPQTGMHTEAFF
TRBV4-2,TRBJ2-7,CASRLLAGGPSRNEQYF
TRBV28,TRBJ2-3,CASSLLGLVTDTQYF
TRBV4-1,TRBJ2-5,CASADPRGEEETQYF
TRBV15,TRBJ2-1,CATTGEDGSYNEQFF
TRBV14,TRBJ2-3,CASSQEGKDTQYF
TRBV7-7,TRBJ2-7,CASSAGTGAYEQYF
TRBV6-2/TRBV6-3,TRBJ2-7,CASSRDSDINYEQYF
TRBV19,TRBJ2-1,CASSTRWGEQFF
TRBV12-3/TRBV12-4,TRBJ2-6,CASSPEGQGTSGANVLTF
TRBV25-1,TRBJ2-2,CASKPDTGELFF
TRBV24-1,TRBJ2-1,CATSDVADNEQFF
TRBV7-9,TRBJ2-5,CASSTPGGASQETQYF
TRBV19,TRBJ1-1,CASSIAVEAFF
TRBV5-6,TRBJ2-1,CASSSIADSYNEQFF
TRBV20-1,TRBJ2-7,CSAASGGYYEQYF
TRBV29-1,TRBJ2-1,CSVQGGDHSYNEQFF
TRBV7-3,TRBJ2-2,CASSPSPENTGELFF
TRBV4-2,TRBJ1-2,CASSHSQQTGYGYTF
TRBV5-1,TRBJ1-1,CASSSMGDSYTEAFF
TRBV28,TRBJ2-5,CASSFGESRTQYF
TRBV5-1,TRBJ1-2,CASSLEVGRSSYGYTF
TRBV7-9,TRBJ1-6,CASFKQGAYNSPLHF
TRBV4-3,TRBJ1-1,CASSQDRTGLTEAFF
TRBV23-1,TRBJ1-1,CASSLPVTEAFF
TRBV13,TRBJ2-5,CASSRTGDLEETQYF
TRBV29-1,TRBJ1-1,CSVGLNTEAFF
TRBV30,TRBJ2-1,CAWRVGVVGNEQFF
TRBV27,TRBJ2-1,CASSSPSGGYNEQFF
TRBV9,TRBJ2-1,CASSVDAINEQFF
TRBV5-1,TRBJ2-1,CASSLEPTSYNEQFF
TRBV2,TRBJ2-3,CASPLPGLPTDTQYF
TRBV11-3,TRBJ2-7,CASSPRQEPPEQHF
TRBV18,TRBJ1-4,CASSPEVPNLRLNEKLFF
TRBV29-1,TRBJ1-2,CSVASVGDYGYTF
TRBV4-3,TRBJ2-2,CASSQPPGRNTGELFF
TRBV5-1,TRBJ2-7,CASSLAPTYEQYF
TRBV2,TRBJ2-3,CASSEARGGNTDTQYF
TRBV7-9,TRBJ2-3,CASSPRTSGSTDTQYF
TRBV15,TRBJ1-1,CATSSRSDTEAFF
TRBV28,TRBJ1-1,CASMSFGDEADVAFF
TRBV4-2,TRBJ2-3,CASSPRGSGGPKDTQYF
TRBV12-3/TRBV12-4,TRBJ2-7,CASSFALPPYEQYF
TRBV6-5,TRBJ2-7,CASSHPGYEQYF
TRBV29-1,TRBJ2-5,CSVWTLGTQYF
TRBV28,TRBJ2-7,CASQGSSYEQYF
TRBV29-1,TRBJ1-1,CSVGHWTGTEAFF
TRBV7-3,TRBJ2-1,CASSLNLGYGQFF
TRBV4-1,TRBJ1-2,CASSQVSSGYGYTF
TRBV20-1,TRBJ2-5,CSARVTGDPTQYF
TRBV28,TRBJ1-6,CASSHEGSPLHF
TRBV20-1,TRBJ1-2,CSARDLWASDRDHGYTF
TRBV29-1,TRBJ2-1,CSVELPGQNNEQFF